These 2 T cell receptor beta chains were all obtained from the same sample, sequenced in a study of CD8+ T cells in alopecia areata. The treatment is: oral pan-JAK inhibitor, 5-10 mg twice daily. cDNA reverse transcribed from extracted RNA served as the sequencing template. Measured with immunoSEQ multiplex PCR; TCRdb has only the in-frame clones, and not every one. This repertoire shows around 270,000 clones, roughly 60% found once; its top ten account for around 1.7%. The source material was CD4+ T cells sorted from blood, sampled at week 24, from a patient treated with tofacitinib. The receptors here all came from a human donor with alopecia areata.

The chain has TRBV2 and TRBJ2-3, with D perhaps TRBD1 (6 bases). Germline-derived CDR1 and CDR2 are SNHLY and FYNNEI. This CDR3 region has 15 residues. V lost 5 bases and J 0 bases, leaving 12 bases between the germline ends. In DNA form, the CDR3 reads TGTGCCAGCAGTTGGGGACATTACAGCACAGATACGCAGTATTTT. Protein product: CASSWGHYSTDTQYF. Complete variable domain (other parts from reference TRBV2 and TRBJ2-3): EPEVTQTPSHQVTQMGQEVILRCVPISNHLYFYWYRQILGQKVEFLVSFYNNEISEKSEIFDDQFSVERPDGSNFTLKIRSTKLEDSAMYFCASSWGHYSTDTQYFGPGTRLTVL.

This clone was seen at least ten times. The J gene is TRBJ1-6, the V gene TRBV4-2; D remains ambiguous. V lost 5 bases to trimming and J lost 11 bases, with 10 bases between them. The CDR3 has 12 residues. CDR1 and CDR2 (germline): LGHNA, YNFKEQ. The CDR3 here is CASSDSGPPLHF. In nucleotides, the CDR3 is TGTGCCAGCAGCGACTCGGGCCCACCCCTCCACTTT.